Here is one T cell receptor beta chain with its context. Its antigen specificity is not known. No much larger clone is present one base from it, and per-base qualities are unavailable. These data come from a study of technical replicates of blood from four donors (dated by TCRdb to 2016 to 2017). The germline V gene (reference sequence) specifies LNHDA as CDR1 and SQIVND as CDR2. From its cysteine to its phenylalanine, the CDR3 spans 15 amino acids. Of all the DNA, just the CDR3 is kept, 45 bases in frame from base 1. V is cut by 7 bases and J by 0 bases, and the space between the germline ends is 15 bases. Library generation was performed with the immunoSEQ multiplex PCR assay. TCRdb limited this immuneACCESS table to in-frame rearrangements with V and J called. A share of clones is missing; checked studies link under half to unresolved V genes, and the rest is unexplained. This sample has 95,000 to 100,000 clones in its table, and roughly 95% of those were observed once. Of the sample, 0.21% falls within the top ten clones.

Here the chain combines TRBV19 and TRBJ1-1; D gene: possibly TRBD1, on 5 matching bases. Sequenced input: T cells isolated from PBMCs. The receptor was isolated from a human donor in good health. For the CDR3, the sequence is CASKGRGDLNTEAFF. At the DNA level, the sequence is TGTGCCAGTAAAGGGAGGGGAGATTTGAACACTGAAGCTTTCTTT.